The 17 T cell receptor beta chains in this list originate from one sample, sequenced in a study of blood T cell repertoires in COVID-19. Assay: immunoSEQ multiplex PCR; the TCRdb copy retains only in-frame clones and omits some. The sample holds 250,000 to 350,000 clones; about 89% are singletons and the top ten take about an eighth. The material sequenced was peripheral blood. The receptor source for this set is a woman in her sixties or seventies with acute or convalescent COVID-19.

This clone has only one observation. The chain employs TRBV27 and TRBJ2-5, with D maybe TRBD2 (7 bases). Per germline, CDR1 MNHEY and CDR2 SMNVEV (reference sequence). This CDR3 is built from 17 residues. V was pared by 6 bases and J by 5 bases, with 25 bases between. Here the CDR3 reads CASSRRGGLLRGETQYF. The CDR3 bases are TGTGCCAGCAGCCGAAGGGGGGGCCTTCTTCGAGGGGAGACCCAGTACTTC.

The J gene is TRBJ2-7, the V gene TRBV9; possibly TRBD1 for D (6 bases). CDR3 length: 14 residues. In germline, CDR1 is SGDLS, CDR2 YYNGEE. Trimming stripped 3 bases from V and 1 base from J, with 11 bases between. CDR3 nucleotides: TGTGCCAGCAGCGCCTTCGACAGGTCCTACGAGCAGTACTTC. It translates to CASSAFDRSYEQYF.

Turning to this clone: Other DNA sequences in the sample encode the same CDR3. The chain joins TRBV7-2 to TRBJ1-5; D is perhaps TRBD1 (5 bases). The V end was cut by 1 base, the J end by 4 bases, with 8 bases between. The CDR3 loop spans 14 amino acids. Germline V gene lookup returns CDR1 SGHTA and CDR2 FQGNSA. DNA of the CDR3: TGTGCCAGCAGCTTAGAAAGGGGAAATCAGCCCCAGCATTTT. Residues: CASSLERGNQPQHF.

DNA of the CDR3: TGTGCCAGCAGTTTGCCACCAGGGCGATCCTACGAGCAGTACTTC. This codes for CASSLPPGRSYEQYF. The chain employs TRBV6-2 or TRBV6-3 and TRBJ2-7; a weak D match, TRBD1 (5 bases). The CDR3 is 15 amino acids. Germline loops: CDR1 MNHEY, CDR2 SVGEGT. Deletions cut 4 bases from V and 1 base from J, with 14 bases between.

The chain links TRBV6-6 to TRBJ2-1; TRBD2 aligns across 8 bases. Germline loops: CDR1 MNHNY, CDR2 SVGAGI (reference sequence). The trim removed 8 bases at V and 5 bases at J, leaving 11 bases unmatched. The CDR3 sequence is 15 residues long. CDR3 loop: CASSNGGAGDNEQFF. In nucleotides, the CDR3 is TGTGCCAGCTCAAACGGGGGGGCGGGAGACAATGAGCAGTTCTTC.

The DNA for the CDR3 is TGTGCCAGCAGCCCAAGACTAGCGGGCGATGCGAACACCGGGGAGCTGTTTTTT. Translated: CASSPRLAGDANTGELFF. The chain employs TRBV6-4 and TRBJ2-2; TRBD2 aligns across 10 bases. CDR1 MRHNA and CDR2 SNTAGT come from the germline V gene. After removal of 6 bases from V and 0 bases from J, the junction contained 10 bases not matched to a gene. The CDR3 is 18 amino acids.

The rearrangement joins TRBV6-5 to TRBJ1-1; D gene unclear. From germline, CDR1 is MNHEY and CDR2 SVGAGI. V lost 2 bases and J 1 base, leaving 14 bases between the germline ends. This CDR3 comprises 16 residues. The DNA for the CDR3 is TGTGCCAGCAGTTACAATGCGTTAAGAGGGAACACTGAAGCTTTCTTT. Its protein product is CASSYNALRGNTEAFF.

V usage is TRBV7-2 and J usage is TRBJ1-4, with no clear D. CDR3 length: 16 residues. The germline V and J ends were trimmed by 0 bases and 3 bases, with 11 bases remaining between them. CDR1 and CDR2 (germline): SGHTA, FQGNSA. This CDR3 reads CASSLAHGEANEKLFF. The CDR3 DNA reads as TGTGCCAGCAGCTTAGCGCATGGGGAGGCTAATGAAAAACTGTTTTTT. The whole variable domain, remainder taken from reference TRBV7-2 and TRBJ1-4, is GAGVSQSPSNKVTEKGKDVELRCDPISGHTALYWYRQSLGQGLEFLIYFQGNSAPDKSGLPSDRFSAERTGGSVSTLTIQRTQQEDSAVYLCASSLAHGEANEKLFFGSGTQLSVL.

The chain has TRBV11-1 and TRBJ1-6; TRBD1 aligns across 7 bases. Germline values: CDR1 SGHAT, CDR2 FQDESV (reference sequence). Losses at the gene ends were 5 bases for V and 6 bases for J; bases not matched to a gene: 4. The CDR3 extends over 14 amino acids. CDR3 nucleotides: TGTGCCAGCAGCAAGGGGGCCGCTAATTCACCCCTCCACTTT. The encoded protein is CASSKGAANSPLHF.

This chain uses TRBV15 with TRBJ2-2; maybe TRBD1 (6 bases). Germline loops: CDR1 LNHNV, CDR2 YYDKDF (reference sequence). CDR3 length: 15 residues. V was shortened by 5 bases and J by 1 base, with 11 bases between the two germline ends. The CDR3 here is CATSPRGRNTGELFF. The CDR3 coding sequence is TGTGCCACCAGCCCAAGGGGGAGGAACACCGGGGAGCTGTTTTTT. The full variable domain, with the rest looked up from reference TRBV15 and TRBJ2-2, is DAMVIQNPRYQVTQFGKPVTLSCSQTLNHNVMYWYQQKSSQAPKLLFHYYDKDFNNEADTPDNFQSRRPNTSFCFLDIRSPGLGDTAMYLCATSPRGRNTGELFFGEGSRLTVL.

V usage is TRBV14 and J usage is TRBJ1-1; TRBD1 aligns across 7 bases. The CDR3 consists of 12 residues. Germline V CDR1 and CDR2: SGHDN, FVKESK. The V segment lost 5 bases and the J segment 9 bases; nucleotides outside the gene matches: 6. The DNA of the CDR3 is TGTGCCAGCAGCTCGGACAGGCTGAAAGCTTTCTTT. Translating gives CASSSDRLKAFF.

The V gene is TRBV7-2, the J gene TRBJ1-6; D ambiguous. Germline V CDR1 and CDR2: SGHTA, FQGNSA. The V end lost 5 bases, the J end lost 11 bases, and 16 bases lay between the germline ends. The CDR3 totals 14 residues. CDR3 protein: CASSDDIVLTPLHF. For the CDR3, the DNA is TGTGCCAGCAGCGACGACATTGTATTGACACCCCTCCACTTT.

This chain connects TRBV19 to TRBJ1-5; D uncertain. The length of the CDR3 is 16 residues. Trimming stripped 3 bases from V and 0 bases from J, with 12 bases between. Germline V gene lookup returns CDR1 LNHDA and CDR2 SQIVND (reference sequence). The CDR3 DNA sequence: TGTGCCAGTAGTATTGATAACCGACTTAGCAATCAGCCCCAGCATTTT. Residues: CASSIDNRLSNQPQHF.

This rearrangement joins TRBV28 to TRBJ2-1, with 7 bases identical to TRBD1. CDR1 is MDHEN, CDR2 SYDVKM, per germline. J was trimmed by 10 bases and V by 6 bases; bases with no gene match: 12. The CDR3 is made up of 14 amino acids. The CDR3: CASSLGAGRGEQFF. CDR3 sequence (DNA): TGTGCCAGCAGCCTAGGGGCGGGCAGGGGGGAGCAGTTCTTC.

The J gene is TRBJ2-1, the V gene TRBV21-1; TRBD1 is the table's D call and was not checked against the DNA. TRBV21-1 is described as a pseudogene. The length of the CDR3 is 16 residues. CDR3: CASSKDGQGGDNEQFF. As DNA, the CDR3 is TGTGCCAGCAGCAAAGACGGACAGGGAGGGGACAATGAGCAGTTCTTC.

The chain joins TRBV19 to TRBJ2-3; D perhaps matches TRBD2 (6 bases). Germline V gene sequence: CDR1 LNHDA, CDR2 SQIVND (reference sequence). Trimming pared 5 bases from V and 5 bases from J, leaving 20 bases between. CDR3 length: 16 residues. This CDR3 reads CASSWDSRGVLDTQYF. CDR3 sequence (DNA): TGTGCCAGTAGTTGGGACTCCCGAGGGGTTTTAGATACGCAGTATTTT.

This sequence joins TRBV6-2 or TRBV6-3 and TRBJ2-3; D perhaps matches TRBD2 (6 bases). V gave up 5 bases and J gave up 0 bases, with 15 bases separating them. CDR3 length equals 16 residues. Germline values: CDR1 MNHEY, CDR2 SVGEGT. Here the CDR3 reads CASSVTSSVSTDTQYF. CDR3 coding DNA: TGTGCCAGCAGTGTCACGTCTAGCGTTAGCACAGATACGCAGTATTTT.